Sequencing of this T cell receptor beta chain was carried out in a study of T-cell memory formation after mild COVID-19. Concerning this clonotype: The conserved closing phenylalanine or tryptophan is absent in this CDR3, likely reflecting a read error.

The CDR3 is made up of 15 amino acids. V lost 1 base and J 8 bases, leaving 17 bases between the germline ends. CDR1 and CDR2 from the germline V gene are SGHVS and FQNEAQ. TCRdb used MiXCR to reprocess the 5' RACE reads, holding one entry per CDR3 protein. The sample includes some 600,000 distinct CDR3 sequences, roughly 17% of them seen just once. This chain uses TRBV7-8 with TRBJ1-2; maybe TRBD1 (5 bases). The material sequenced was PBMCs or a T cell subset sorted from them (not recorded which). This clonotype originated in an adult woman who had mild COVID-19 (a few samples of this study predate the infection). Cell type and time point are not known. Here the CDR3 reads CASSLEVAGGEGYTL. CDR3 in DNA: TGTGCCAGCAGCTTAGAAGTAGCGGGGGGAGAAGGCTACACCTTA.